This T cell receptor beta chain stems from a study of blood T cell repertoires in COVID-19. The overall study: COVID-19 samples from acute and convalescent phases originated in the United States, Italy and Spain. Sources were T cells, B-cell-depleted T cells, or PBMCs; the material itself was cDNA or gDNA.

Source study methods: Estimated nucleated cell counts came from reference gene primer amplification. Some clones are missing from TCRdb's copy, which holds only in-frame ones; the method was immunoSEQ multiplex PCR. The DNA was the basis for D and trimming; V, J and clone size are from that table. Of fewer than 250,000 clones in the sample, roughly 89% were seen once. The CDR3 has 15 amino acids. Unmatched junction bases numbered 10, after V lost 6 bases and J lost 7 bases. Germline assignment: CDR1 MNHEY and CDR2 SVGAGI. Participants, about 18 to 90 years old, spanned some 23 US areas. Material for sequencing was PBMCs or T cells enriched from blood (not recorded which). This TCR was sampled from a woman in her thirties with acute COVID-19. This chain joins TRBV6-5 and TRBJ2-2, with TRBD1 matching over 8 bases. For the CDR3, the DNA is TGTGCCAGCAGCCGGACAGGGAATATGGTCGGGGAGCTGTTTTTT. Translation gives CASSRTGNMVGELFF.